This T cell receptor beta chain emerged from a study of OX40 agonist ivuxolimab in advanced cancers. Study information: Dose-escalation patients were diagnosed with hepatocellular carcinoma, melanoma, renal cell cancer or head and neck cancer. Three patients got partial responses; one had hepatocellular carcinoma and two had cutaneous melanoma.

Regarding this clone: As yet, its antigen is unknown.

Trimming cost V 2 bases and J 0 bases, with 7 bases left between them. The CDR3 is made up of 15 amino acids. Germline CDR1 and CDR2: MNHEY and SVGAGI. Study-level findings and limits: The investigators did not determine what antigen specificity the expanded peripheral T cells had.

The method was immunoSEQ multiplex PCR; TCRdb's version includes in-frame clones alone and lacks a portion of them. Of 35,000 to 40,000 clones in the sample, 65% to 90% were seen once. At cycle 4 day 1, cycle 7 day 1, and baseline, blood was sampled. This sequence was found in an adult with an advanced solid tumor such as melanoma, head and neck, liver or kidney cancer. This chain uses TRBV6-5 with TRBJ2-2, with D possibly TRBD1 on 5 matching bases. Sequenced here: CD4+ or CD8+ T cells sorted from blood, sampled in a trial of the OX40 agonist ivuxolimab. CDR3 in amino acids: CASSYETANTGELFF. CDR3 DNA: TGTGCCAGCAGTTACGAGACAGCGAACACCGGGGAGCTGTTTTTT.